This T cell receptor beta chain was identified during a study of T cells expressing NK-cell markers. Study in general: Among the eight sequenced donors, seven tested HCMV-seropositive and one tested seronegative. The study, taken as a whole, reports: HCMV specificity of expanded NKG2C+ T cell clones remained unclear. Topping the CD3+CD56-NKG2C+ fraction as well were these clonotypes, in a few donors.

TCRdb derives one entry per CDR3 protein from the 5' RACE reads, leaving out DNA. Listed are a few hundred thousand distinct CDR3 sequences; under 4.5% falls within the top ten. To note about this clonotype: Its specificity is unknown.

This CDR3 comprises 18 residues. Input material: blood T cells: a sorted CD56 or NKG2C T cell subset, CD4+ or CD8+ T cells, or bulk PBMC T cells (not recorded which). The sequence was obtained from a young man in good health. This chain joins TRBV12-3 or TRBV12-4 and TRBJ2-5; TCRdb lists TRBD2, though no DNA is available to test this call. The CDR3 loop reads CASSPPFGTPGWQETQYF.